This TCR beta chain was profiled in a study of regulatory T cells in long-lasting Graves disease. Time point given: newly diagnosed GD, antithyroid drugs for less than 3 months. RNA extracted from PBMCs served as the sequencing template. This clonotype has only a few counts. For TCR beta, libraries came from iRepertoire HTBI primers and Arm-PCR of CDR3 regions. TCRdb reprocessed the multiplex PCR reads with MiXCR, giving one entry per CDR3 protein. The sample has about 620,000 distinct CDR3 sequences, 16% seen once; the top ten hold under 20%. The same sample was also studied in work on T cells in Graves' hyperthyroidism and ophthalmopathy.

The TCR comes from a woman under 40 with Graves disease. This specimen consisted of peripheral blood mononuclear cells (PBMCs), obtained at new diagnosis, from a patient treated with antithyroid drugs.

CDR3 amino acids: CSARGGQANEKLFF. The CDR3 region has the DNA TGCAGTGCTAGGGGGGGACAGGCCAATGAAAAACTGTTTTTT. This rearrangement joins TRBV20-1 to TRBJ1-4, with TRBD1 matching over 8 bases. Trimming cost V 3 bases and J 5 bases; bases outside gene matches: 5. This CDR3 has 14 amino acids. Looked up from germline, CDR1 is DFQATT and CDR2 is SNEGSKA (reference sequence).